This T cell receptor beta chain originates from a study of CD8 T cells in ankylosing spondylitis. Whole-study results and caveats: In ankylosing spondylitis blood, a motif of about 8 highly homologous TCR beta variants appeared characteristic. In the blood and synovial fluid of reactive arthritis, some motif variants had been previously reported. Enrichment of disease-linked clones was reportedly significant in matched ankylosing spondylitis synovial fluid. Disease-linked clones, CD8+, were relatively rare in peripheral blood.

About this clonotype: The antigen is not known.

TCRdb itself ran the 5' RACE reads through MiXCR, one entry per CDR3 protein. This table has hundreds of thousands of distinct CDR3 sequences, more than 25% appearing once. CDR1 is LNHDA, CDR2 SQIVND, per germline (reference sequence). The CDR3 totals 14 residues. V lost 4 bases to trimming and J lost 4 bases; unmatched junction nucleotides: 6. Sequencing was done on a sample of blood, either unsorted or a sorted T cell fraction (not recorded which). This chain uses TRBV19 with TRBJ1-2, with TRBD1 identical over 7 bases. The source is a male donor with ankylosing spondylitis. CDR3 amino acids: CASSTQGIGYGYTF. CDR3 DNA: TGTGCCAGTAGTACACAGGGGATCGGCTATGGCTACACCTTC.